This T cell receptor (beta chain) was observed in a study of blood T cell repertoires in COVID-19. At the level of the study: The analysed material was cDNA or gDNA that came from T cells, B-cell-depleted T cells, or PBMCs.

Germline V CDR1 and CDR2: LNHDA, SQIVND (reference sequence). This CDR3 contains 14 residues. Trimming left V 7 bases short and J 7 bases short, with 16 bases between. In the authors' workflow: Counts of nucleated cells, estimated from reference gene primer amplification, were obtained. The method was immunoSEQ multiplex PCR; TCRdb's version includes in-frame clones alone and lacks a portion of them. The D gene and trimming were derived from the DNA, and the V and J assignments and clone size from that table. The sample holds 300,000 to 400,000 clones, roughly 86% seen once. The specimen was peripheral blood. The TCR originated in a woman between 45 and 65 years old who had recovered from COVID-19. This chain connects TRBV19 to TRBJ2-2; D ambiguous. The CDR3: CASTRGSAYGELFF. The CDR3 DNA is TGTGCCAGTACCCGCGGTAGTGCCTACGGGGAGCTGTTTTTT.